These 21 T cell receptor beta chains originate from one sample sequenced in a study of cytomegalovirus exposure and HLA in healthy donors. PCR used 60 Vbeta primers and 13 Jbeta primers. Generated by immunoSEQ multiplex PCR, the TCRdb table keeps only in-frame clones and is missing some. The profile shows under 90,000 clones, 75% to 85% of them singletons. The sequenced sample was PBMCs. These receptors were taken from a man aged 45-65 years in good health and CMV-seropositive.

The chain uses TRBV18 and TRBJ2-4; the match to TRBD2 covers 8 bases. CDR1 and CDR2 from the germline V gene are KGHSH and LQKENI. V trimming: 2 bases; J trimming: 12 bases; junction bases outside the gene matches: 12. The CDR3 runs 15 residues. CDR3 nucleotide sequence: TGTGCCAGCTCACCAAAGTCCAGCGGGAGAGACAGTCAGTACTTC. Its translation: CASSPKSSGRDSQYF.

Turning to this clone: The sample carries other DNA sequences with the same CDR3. CDR3 region: CASSFSGQETQYF. The DNA of the CDR3 is TGTGCCAGCAGCTTTAGCGGCCAAGAGACCCAGTACTTC. The chain carries TRBV11-2 and TRBJ2-5; TRBD2 is a possible D gene (6 bases). With 3 bases removed from V and 1 base from J, the gap between germline ends came to 6 bases. The CDR3 is 13 amino acids. Germline CDR1 SGHAT, CDR2 FQNNGV.

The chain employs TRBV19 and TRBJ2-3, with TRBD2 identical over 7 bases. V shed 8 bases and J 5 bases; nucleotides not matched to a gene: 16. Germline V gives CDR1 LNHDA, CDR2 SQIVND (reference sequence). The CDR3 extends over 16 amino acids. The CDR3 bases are TGTGCCAGTTCTAACTGGGGGGGAGGGCATCAAGATACGCAGTATTTT. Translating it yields CASSNWGGGHQDTQYF. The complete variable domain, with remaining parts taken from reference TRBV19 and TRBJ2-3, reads DGGITQSPKYLFRKEGQNVTLSCEQNLNHDAMYWYRQDPGQGLRLIYYSQIVNDFQKGDIAEGYSVSREKKESFPLTVTSAQKNPTAFYLCASSNWGGGHQDTQYFGPGTRLTVL.

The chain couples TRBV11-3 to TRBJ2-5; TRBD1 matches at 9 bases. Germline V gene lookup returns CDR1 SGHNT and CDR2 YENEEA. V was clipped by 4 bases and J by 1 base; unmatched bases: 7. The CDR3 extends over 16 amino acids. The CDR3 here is CASSSGQGIPQETQYF. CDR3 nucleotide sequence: TGTGCCAGCAGCTCAGGACAGGGGATCCCCCAAGAGACCCAGTACTTC. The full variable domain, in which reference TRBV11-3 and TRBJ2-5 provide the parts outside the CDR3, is EAGVVQSPRYKIIEKKQPVAFWCNPISGHNTLYWYLQNLGQGPELLIRYENEEAVDDSQLPKDRFSAERLKGVDSTLKIQPAELGDSAVYLCASSSGQGIPQETQYFGPGTRLLVL.

For the CDR3, the DNA is TGTGCCAGCAGCTTACTAGCGGGAGGGGACAATGAGCAGTTCTTC. Translating it yields CASSLLAGGDNEQFF. V usage is TRBV11-2 and J usage is TRBJ2-1, with TRBD2 matching 12 bases. Trimming took 2 bases from V and 5 from J; bases not matched to a gene: 1. The CDR3 is made up of 15 amino acids. Germline CDR1 is SGHAT and CDR2 is FQNNGV. Using reference TRBV11-2 and TRBJ2-1 for the parts outside the CDR3, the full variable domain is EAGVAQSPRYKIIEKRQSVAFWCNPISGHATLYWYQQILGQGPKLLIQFQNNGVVDDSQLPKDRFSAERLKGVDSTLKIQPAKLEDSAVYLCASSLLAGGDNEQFFGPGTRLTVL.

The CDR3: CASSSGAMGTDTQYF. The CDR3 coding sequence is TGTGCCAGCAGTTCAGGGGCAATGGGGACAGATACGCAGTATTTT. The chain has TRBV6-5 and TRBJ2-3, with D possibly matching TRBD1 (6 bases). The CDR3 extends over 15 amino acids. In germline, CDR1 is MNHEY, CDR2 SVGAGI. Trimming stripped 4 bases from V and 3 bases from J, with 14 bases between.

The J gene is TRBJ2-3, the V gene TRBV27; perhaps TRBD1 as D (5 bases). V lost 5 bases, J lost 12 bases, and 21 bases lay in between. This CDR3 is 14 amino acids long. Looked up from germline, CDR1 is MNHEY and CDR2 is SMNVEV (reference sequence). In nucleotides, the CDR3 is TGTGCCAGCAGTATACTAAGTGGGGCCACCACCCAGTATTTT. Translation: CASSILSGATTQYF.

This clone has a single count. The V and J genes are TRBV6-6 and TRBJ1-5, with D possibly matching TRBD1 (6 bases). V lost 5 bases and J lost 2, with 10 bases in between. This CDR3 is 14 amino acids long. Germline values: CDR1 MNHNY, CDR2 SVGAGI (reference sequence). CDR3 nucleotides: TGTGCCAGCAGTCCACAGGGAGGCAATCAGCCCCAGCATTTT. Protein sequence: CASSPQGGNQPQHF.

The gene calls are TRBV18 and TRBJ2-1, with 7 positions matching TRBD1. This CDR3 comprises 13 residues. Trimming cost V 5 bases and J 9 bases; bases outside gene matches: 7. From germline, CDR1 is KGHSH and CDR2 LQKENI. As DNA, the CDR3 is TGTGCCAGCTCAGGAAACACAGGGGTTGAGCAGTTCTTC. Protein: CASSGNTGVEQFF.

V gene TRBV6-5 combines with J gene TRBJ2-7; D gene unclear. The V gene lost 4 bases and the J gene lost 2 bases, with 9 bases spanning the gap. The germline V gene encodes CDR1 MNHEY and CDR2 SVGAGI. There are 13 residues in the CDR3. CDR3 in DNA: TGTGCCAGCAGTTCCCTAGAAACCTACGAGCAGTACTTC. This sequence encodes CASSSLETYEQYF.

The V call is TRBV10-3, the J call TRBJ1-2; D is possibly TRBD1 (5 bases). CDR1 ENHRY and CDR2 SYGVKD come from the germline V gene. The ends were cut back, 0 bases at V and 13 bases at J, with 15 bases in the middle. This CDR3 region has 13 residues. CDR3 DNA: TGTGCCATCAGTGAGTCAACAGGAAAGGACGGCACCTTC. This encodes CAISESTGKDGTF.

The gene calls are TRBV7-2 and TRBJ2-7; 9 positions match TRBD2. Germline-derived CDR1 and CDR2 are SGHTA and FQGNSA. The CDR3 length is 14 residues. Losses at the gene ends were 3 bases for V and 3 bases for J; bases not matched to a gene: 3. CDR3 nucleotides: TGTGCCAGCAGCTTGACTAGCGGAGGCTACGAGCAGTACTTC. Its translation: CASSLTSGGYEQYF.

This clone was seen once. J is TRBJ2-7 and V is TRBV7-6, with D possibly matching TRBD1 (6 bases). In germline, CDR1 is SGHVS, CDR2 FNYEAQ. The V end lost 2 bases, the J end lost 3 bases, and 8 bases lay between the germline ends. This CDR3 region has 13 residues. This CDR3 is CASSLNRVYEQYF. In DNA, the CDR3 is TGTGCCAGCAGCTTAAACAGGGTCTACGAGCAGTACTTC.

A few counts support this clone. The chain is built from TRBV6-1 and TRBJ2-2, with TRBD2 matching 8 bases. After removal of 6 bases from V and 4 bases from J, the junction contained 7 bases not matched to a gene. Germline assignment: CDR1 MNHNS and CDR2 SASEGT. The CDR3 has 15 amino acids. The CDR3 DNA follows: TGTGCCAGCAGCCTGGGACTAGAAACCACCGGGGAGCTGTTTTTT. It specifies CASSLGLETTGELFF.

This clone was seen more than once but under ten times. For the CDR3, the DNA is TGTGCCAGCAGCTTTGGACAGGCCCACACCGGGGAGCTGTTTTTT. Translated, it gives CASSFGQAHTGELFF. The chain recombines TRBV7-3 with TRBJ2-2; 7 bases fit TRBD1. This CDR3 is built from 15 residues. Germline lookup yields CDR1 SGHTA and CDR2 FQGTGA. The ends lost 3 bases at V and 3 bases at J; junction bases unmatched: 4. Full variable domain (missing parts from reference TRBV7-3 and TRBJ2-2): GAGVSQTPSNKVTEKGKYVELRCDPISGHTALYWYRQSLGQGPEFLIYFQGTGAADDSGLPNDRFFAVRPEGSVSTLKIQRTERGDSAVYLCASSFGQAHTGELFFGEGSRLTVL.

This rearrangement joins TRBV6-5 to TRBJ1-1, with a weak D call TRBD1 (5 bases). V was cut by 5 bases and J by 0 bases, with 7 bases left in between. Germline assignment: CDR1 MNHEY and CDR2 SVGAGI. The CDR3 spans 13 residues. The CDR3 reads CASSATVNTEAFF. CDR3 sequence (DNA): TGTGCCAGCAGTGCGACAGTGAACACTGAAGCTTTCTTT.

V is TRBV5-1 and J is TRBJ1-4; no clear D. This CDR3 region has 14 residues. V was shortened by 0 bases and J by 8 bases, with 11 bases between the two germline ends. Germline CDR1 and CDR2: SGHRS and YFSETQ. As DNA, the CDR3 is TGCGCCAGCAGCTTGGTCGATGGAGGCGAAAAACTGTTTTTT. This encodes CASSLVDGGEKLFF.

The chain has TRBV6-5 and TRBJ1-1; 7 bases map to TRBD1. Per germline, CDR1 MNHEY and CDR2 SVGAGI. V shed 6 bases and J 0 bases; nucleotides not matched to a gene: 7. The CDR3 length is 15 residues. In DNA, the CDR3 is TGTGCCAGCAGAAACACAGGGGCCTTGAACACTGAAGCTTTCTTT. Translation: CASRNTGALNTEAFF.

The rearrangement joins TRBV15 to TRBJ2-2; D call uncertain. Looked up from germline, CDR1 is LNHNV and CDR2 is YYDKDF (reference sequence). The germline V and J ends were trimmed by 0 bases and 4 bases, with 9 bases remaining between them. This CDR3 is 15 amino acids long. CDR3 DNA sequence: TGTGCCACCAGCAGAGAGACGGGTTTCACCGGGGAGCTGTTTTTT. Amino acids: CATSRETGFTGELFF.

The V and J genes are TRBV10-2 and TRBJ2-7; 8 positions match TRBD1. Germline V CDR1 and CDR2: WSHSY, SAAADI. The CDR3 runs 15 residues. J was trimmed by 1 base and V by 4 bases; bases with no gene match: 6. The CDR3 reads CASSGQGAISYEQYF. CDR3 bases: TGCGCCAGCAGTGGGCAGGGGGCTATTTCCTACGAGCAGTACTTC.

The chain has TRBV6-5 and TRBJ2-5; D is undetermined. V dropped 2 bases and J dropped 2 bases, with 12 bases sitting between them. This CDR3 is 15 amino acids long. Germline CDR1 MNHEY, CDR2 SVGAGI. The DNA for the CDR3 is TGTGCCAGCAGTTACACTTGGGCCAAACAAGAGACCCAGTACTTC. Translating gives CASSYTWAKQETQYF.